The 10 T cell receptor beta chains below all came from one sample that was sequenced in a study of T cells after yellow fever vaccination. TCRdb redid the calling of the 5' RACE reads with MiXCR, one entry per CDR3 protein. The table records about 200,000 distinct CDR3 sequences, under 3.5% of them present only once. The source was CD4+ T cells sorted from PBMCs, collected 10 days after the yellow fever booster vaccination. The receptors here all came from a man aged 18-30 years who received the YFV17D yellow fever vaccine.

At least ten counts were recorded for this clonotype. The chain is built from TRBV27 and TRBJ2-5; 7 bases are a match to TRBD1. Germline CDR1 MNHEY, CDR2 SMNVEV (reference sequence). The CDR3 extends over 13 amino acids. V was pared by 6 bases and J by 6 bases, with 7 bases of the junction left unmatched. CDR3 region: CASREQGRKTQYF. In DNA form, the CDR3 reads TGTGCCAGCAGGGAACAGGGGCGGAAGACCCAGTACTTC.

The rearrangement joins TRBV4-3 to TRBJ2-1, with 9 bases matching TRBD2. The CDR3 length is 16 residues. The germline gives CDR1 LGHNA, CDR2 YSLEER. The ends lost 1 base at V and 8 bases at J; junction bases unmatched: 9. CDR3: CASSQGPAGGRDEQFF. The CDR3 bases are TGCGCCAGCAGCCAAGGGCCAGCGGGGGGCCGGGATGAGCAGTTCTTC.

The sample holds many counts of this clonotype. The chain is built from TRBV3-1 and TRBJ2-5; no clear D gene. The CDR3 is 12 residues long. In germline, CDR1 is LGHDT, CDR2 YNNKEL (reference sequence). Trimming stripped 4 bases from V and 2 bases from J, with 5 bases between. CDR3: CASSRAQETQYF. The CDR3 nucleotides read TGTGCCAGCAGCCGCGCTCAAGAGACCCAGTACTTC.

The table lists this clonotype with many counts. CDR3 coding DNA: TGCAGCGTACGGGGCAGCACAGATACGCAGTATTTT. Amino acids: CSVRGSTDTQYF. The J gene is TRBJ2-3, the V gene TRBV29-1; D could derive from TRBD1 or TRBD2 (5 bases each). The CDR3 consists of 12 residues. Germline V gives CDR1 SQVTM, CDR2 ANQGSEA. The germline V and J ends were trimmed by 6 bases and 0 bases, with 7 bases remaining between them.

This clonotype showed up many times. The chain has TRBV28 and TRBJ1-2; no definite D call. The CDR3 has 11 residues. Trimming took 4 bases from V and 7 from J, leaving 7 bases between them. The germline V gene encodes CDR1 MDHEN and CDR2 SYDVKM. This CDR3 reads CASSYFSGYTF. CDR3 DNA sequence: TGTGCCAGCAGTTACTTTTCTGGCTACACCTTC.

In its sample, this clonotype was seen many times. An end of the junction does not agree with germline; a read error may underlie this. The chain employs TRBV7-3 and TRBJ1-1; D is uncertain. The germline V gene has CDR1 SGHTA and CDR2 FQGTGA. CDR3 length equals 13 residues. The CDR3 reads CASSLTLNTEAFF. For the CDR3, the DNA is TGCGCCAGCAGCTTGACCCTGAACACTGAAGCTTTCTTT. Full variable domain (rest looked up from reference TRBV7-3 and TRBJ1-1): GAGVSQTPSNKVTEKGKYVELRCDPISGHTALYWYRQSLGQGPEFLIYFQGTGAADDSGLPNDRFFAVRPEGSVSTLKIQRTERGDSAVYLCASSLTLNTEAFFGQGTRLTVV.

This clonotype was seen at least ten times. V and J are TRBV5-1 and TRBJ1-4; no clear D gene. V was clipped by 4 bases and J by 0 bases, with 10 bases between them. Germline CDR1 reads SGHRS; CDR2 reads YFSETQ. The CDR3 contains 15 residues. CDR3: CASSPRRATNEKLFF. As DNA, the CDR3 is TGCGCCAGCAGCCCCCGCCGGGCAACTAATGAAAAACTGTTTTTT.

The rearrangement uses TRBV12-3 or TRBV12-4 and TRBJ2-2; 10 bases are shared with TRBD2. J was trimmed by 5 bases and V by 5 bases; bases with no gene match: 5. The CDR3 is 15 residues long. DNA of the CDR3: TGTGCCAGCAGTCCCCGGGGACTAGCGACCGGGGAGCTGTTTTTT. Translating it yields CASSPRGLATGELFF.

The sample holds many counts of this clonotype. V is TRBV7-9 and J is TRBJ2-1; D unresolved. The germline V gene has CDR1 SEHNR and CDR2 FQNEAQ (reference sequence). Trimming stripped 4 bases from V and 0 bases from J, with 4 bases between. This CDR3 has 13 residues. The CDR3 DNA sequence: TGTGCCAGCAGCTGGGCCTCCTACAATGAGCAGTTCTTC. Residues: CASSWASYNEQFF.

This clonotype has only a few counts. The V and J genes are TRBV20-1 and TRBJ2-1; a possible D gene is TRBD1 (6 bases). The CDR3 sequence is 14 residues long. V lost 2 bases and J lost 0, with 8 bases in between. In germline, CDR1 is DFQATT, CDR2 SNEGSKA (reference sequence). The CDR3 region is CSARQGSSYNEQFF. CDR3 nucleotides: TGCAGTGCTAGACAGGGGAGCTCCTACAATGAGCAGTTCTTC.